The clone carrying this TCR beta chain was seen only a few times. This entry comes from a study of read filtering for tumor transcriptome and immune sequencing. This library used about 360 ng RNA and molecular barcoded adaptors spanning alpha/delta and beta/gamma chains. TCRdb called the reads again in MiXCR, with one record for every CDR3 protein. The profile covers 100,000 to 150,000 distinct CDR3 sequences, with around 13% appearing a single time and 11% taken by the ten largest. This CDR3 comprises 13 residues. The ends were cut back, 6 bases at V and 2 bases at J, with 10 bases in the middle. Sequenced sample: a population of CD138-negative cells sorted from bone marrow. V is TRBV12-3 or TRBV12-4 and J is TRBJ2-5; D is possibly TRBD1 (5 bases). This receptor was obtained from a donor aged 40 or older with multiple myeloma. The CDR3 here is CASRTDSQETQYF. Here the CDR3 DNA reads TGTGCCAGCAGAACTGACAGTCAAGAGACCCAGTACTTC.